This T cell receptor (beta chain) was recovered during a study of CD8+ T cells in alopecia areata. Germline loops: CDR1 MNHEY, CDR2 SMNVEV (reference sequence). The CDR3 runs 14 residues. The ends were cut back, 0 bases at V and 6 bases at J, with 12 bases in the middle. Extracted RNA was reverse transcribed into cDNA, the sequencing template. Generated by immunoSEQ multiplex PCR, the TCRdb table keeps only in-frame clones and is missing some. The sample has under 35,000 clones, roughly 80% seen once; the top ten hold under 20%. The chain carries TRBV27 and TRBJ2-7; D gene ambiguous. The clonotype was recovered from a human donor with alopecia areata. Sequenced material: NKG2D-low CD8+ T cells sorted from blood. CDR3 residues: CASSLSATGFEQYF. In DNA form, the CDR3 reads TGTGCCAGCAGTTTATCCGCAACTGGGTTCGAGCAGTACTTC.